This T cell receptor beta chain was captured in a study of cytomegalovirus exposure and HLA in healthy donors. Overall study results and limits: There were around 160 TCR beta chains listed as cytomegalovirus-associated. Compared with the roughly 700-donor mean, an Asian-associated ancestry cluster reportedly had fewer N-insertions, according to a later analysis.

The PCR ran on 60 Vbeta and 13 Jbeta primers. Some clones are missing from TCRdb's copy, which holds only in-frame ones; the method was immunoSEQ multiplex PCR. The table has around 76,000 clones, about four fifths seen once. With 0 bases removed from V and 1 base from J, the gap between germline ends came to 6 bases. The CDR3 extends over 14 amino acids. Germline V CDR1 and CDR2: SGHVS, FQNEAQ. This clone was seen a handful of times. Its target is not known. Material: PBMCs. V usage is TRBV7-8 and J usage is TRBJ1-1; maybe TRBD1 (5 bases). The clonotype was recovered from a man aged 40-55 years in good health and CMV-seronegative. This chain's CDR3 is CASSLAGQNTEAFF. The CDR3 DNA follows: TGTGCCAGCAGCTTAGCAGGACAGAACACTGAAGCTTTCTTT.